Listed here are 15 T cell receptor beta chains from one sample, sequenced in a study of T cell responses to AZD1222 COVID-19 vaccine. Assay: immunoSEQ multiplex PCR; the TCRdb copy retains only in-frame clones and omits some. Found here are about 130,000 clones, about 89% of them singletons; the top ten hold 6.3%. The sequencing here drew on peripheral blood, taken on day 0 of AZD1222 vaccination. These receptors came from an adult in good health.

The chain carries TRBV6-5 and TRBJ1-1; 8 bases match TRBD1. The CDR3 is 15 residues long. V lost 6 bases to trimming and J lost 10 bases; unmatched junction nucleotides: 16. Looked up from germline, CDR1 is MNHEY and CDR2 is SVGAGI. For the CDR3, the DNA is TGTGCCAGCAGGTTAAACTCACAGGGGGGGCTGGTAGCTTTCTTT. This sequence encodes CASRLNSQGGLVAFF.

This clone showed up just once. The J gene is TRBJ1-6, the V gene TRBV29-1; D might be TRBD1 (5 bases). Germline CDR1 SQVTM, CDR2 ANQGSEA. CDR3 length equals 14 residues. V was clipped by 6 bases and J by 7 bases, with 16 bases between them. DNA for the CDR3: TGCAGCGTCCGCGGGGGGAGCCAGAATTCACCCCTCCACTTT. It encodes CSVRGGSQNSPLHF. Looking up the rest from reference TRBV29-1 and TRBJ1-6 gives the full variable domain: SAVISQKPSRDICQRGTSLTIQCQVDSQVTMMFWYRQQPGQSLTLIATANQGSEATYESGFVIDKFPISRPNLTFSTLTVSNMSPEDSSIYLCSVRGGSQNSPLHFGNGTRLTVT.

The CDR3 DNA sequence: TGTGCCAGCAGCAAACAGGAGTACCAAGAGACCCAGTACTTC. Its protein is CASSKQEYQETQYF. This rearrangement joins TRBV27 to TRBJ2-5; a possible D gene is TRBD1 (5 bases). The CDR3 spans 14 residues. The V gene's germline CDR1 is MNHEY and CDR2 SMNVEV (reference sequence). V was trimmed by 6 bases and J by 0 bases, leaving 11 bases between them.

The chain couples TRBV2 to TRBJ1-5, with TRBD1 matching 7 bases. The CDR3 totals 14 residues. The J segment lost 2 bases and the V segment lost 4 bases, leaving 2 bases of the junction unmatched. The germline V gene has CDR1 SNHLY and CDR2 FYNNEI. CDR3 sequence: CASSGDRRNQPQHF. The CDR3 nucleotides read TGTGCCAGCAGTGGGGACAGACGCAATCAGCCCCAGCATTTT.

This clone was counted only a few times. CDR3 sequence: CASSLGQFADTQYF. The CDR3 bases are TGTGCCAGCAGCCTGGGACAGTTCGCAGATACGCAGTATTTT. The chain uses TRBV7-2 and TRBJ2-3, with 7 bases lining up with TRBD1. The CDR3 loop spans 14 amino acids. Germline assignment: CDR1 SGHTA and CDR2 FQGNSA. With 5 bases clipped from V and 4 bases from J, the junction kept 6 bases outside the gene matches.

This chain links TRBV9 with TRBJ1-4, with TRBD1 as a possible D gene (5 bases). Per germline, CDR1 SGDLS and CDR2 YYNGEE. This CDR3 contains 14 residues. V was shortened by 3 bases and J by 5 bases, with 11 bases between the two germline ends. This chain's CDR3 is CASSDPGLNEKLFF. CDR3 coding DNA: TGTGCCAGCAGCGACCCGGGACTGAATGAAAAACTGTTTTTT.

This chain joins TRBV19 and TRBJ1-3, with D uncertain. This CDR3 contains 15 residues. Trimming left V 5 bases short and J 2 bases short, with 13 bases between. CDR1 is LNHDA and CDR2 is SQIVND in the germline V gene (reference sequence). This CDR3 is CASSVWRPTGNTIYF. As DNA, the CDR3 is TGTGCCAGTAGTGTGTGGCGGCCGACTGGAAACACCATATATTTT.

This clone was picked up one time. The chain recombines TRBV2 with TRBJ2-1; maybe TRBD2 (6 bases). CDR1 SNHLY and CDR2 FYNNEI come from the germline V gene. Trimming cost V 8 bases and J 12 bases, with 26 bases left between them. CDR3 length: 15 amino acids. CDR3 DNA: TGTGCCAGCTACCCCCGGGGACTGGCTAATTCTGTGCAGTTCTTC. This translates into CASYPRGLANSVQFF.

This clone was found once. CDR3 sequence: CASSLGGIGSDTQYF. The CDR3 region has the DNA TGCGCCAGCAGCTTGGGAGGAATCGGTTCAGATACGCAGTATTTT. The chain is built from TRBV5-1 and TRBJ2-3; D unresolved. Trimming shortened V by 0 bases and J by 4 bases, and 12 bases separated the two germline ends. The germline V gene encodes CDR1 SGHRS and CDR2 YFSETQ. The CDR3 is 15 amino acids.

The chain employs TRBV19 and TRBJ2-1; 11 bases fit TRBD2. The CDR3 totals 15 residues. CDR1 LNHDA and CDR2 SQIVND come from the germline V gene (reference sequence). The J segment lost 6 bases and the V segment lost 5 bases, leaving 6 bases of the junction unmatched. The CDR3 region is CASSLTSGGANEQFF. CDR3 DNA: TGTGCCAGTAGTCTAACTAGCGGGGGTGCCAATGAGCAGTTCTTC.

This rearrangement joins TRBV25-1 to TRBJ1-4, with D uncertain. The CDR3 has 14 residues. CDR1 is MGHDK and CDR2 is SYGVNS in the germline V gene. V was cut by 3 bases and J by 7 bases, with 12 bases left in between. Here the CDR3 DNA reads TGTGCCAGCAGTGACTCTCTAGCAGGTGAAAAACTGTTTTTT. Its translation: CASSDSLAGEKLFF.

This clone came up once. This sequence joins TRBV30 and TRBJ1-2; D unclear. This CDR3 has 17 amino acids. Germline CDR1 reads GTSNPN; CDR2 reads SVGIG (reference sequence). Trimming cost V 4 bases and J 5 bases, with 26 bases left between them. CDR3 in amino acids: CAWTIGPNRLRIYGYTF. The DNA of the CDR3 is TGTGCCTGGACCATCGGGCCAAACCGACTCCGAATTTATGGCTACACCTTC.

J is TRBJ1-2 and V is TRBV3-1 (or the pseudogene TRBV3-2); D perhaps matches TRBD1 (6 bases). This CDR3 has 16 residues. Germline lookup yields CDR1 LGHDT and CDR2 YNNKEL (reference sequence). V lost 6 bases and J lost 0, with 17 bases in between. This chain's CDR3 is CASSQRTDKANYGYTF. The DNA for the CDR3 is TGTGCCAGCAGTCAGAGGACAGATAAAGCTAACTATGGCTACACCTTC.

The V gene is TRBV4-3, the J gene TRBJ1-5; D call uncertain. The CDR3 extends over 13 amino acids. V lost 1 base and J 3 bases, leaving 4 bases between the germline ends. In germline, CDR1 is LGHNA, CDR2 YSLEER. The CDR3 DNA follows: TGCGCCAGCAGCCAAGGTATCAATCAGCCCCAGCATTTT. Its protein is CASSQGINQPQHF.

CDR3 protein: CASSESYGNSPLHF. CDR3 coding DNA: TGTGCCAGCAGTGAATCTTACGGGAATTCACCCCTCCACTTT. V is TRBV6-4 and J is TRBJ1-6; D is uncertain. CDR1 and CDR2 (germline): MRHNA, SNTAGT. V was trimmed by 3 bases and J by 7 bases, leaving 10 bases between them. This CDR3 region has 14 residues.